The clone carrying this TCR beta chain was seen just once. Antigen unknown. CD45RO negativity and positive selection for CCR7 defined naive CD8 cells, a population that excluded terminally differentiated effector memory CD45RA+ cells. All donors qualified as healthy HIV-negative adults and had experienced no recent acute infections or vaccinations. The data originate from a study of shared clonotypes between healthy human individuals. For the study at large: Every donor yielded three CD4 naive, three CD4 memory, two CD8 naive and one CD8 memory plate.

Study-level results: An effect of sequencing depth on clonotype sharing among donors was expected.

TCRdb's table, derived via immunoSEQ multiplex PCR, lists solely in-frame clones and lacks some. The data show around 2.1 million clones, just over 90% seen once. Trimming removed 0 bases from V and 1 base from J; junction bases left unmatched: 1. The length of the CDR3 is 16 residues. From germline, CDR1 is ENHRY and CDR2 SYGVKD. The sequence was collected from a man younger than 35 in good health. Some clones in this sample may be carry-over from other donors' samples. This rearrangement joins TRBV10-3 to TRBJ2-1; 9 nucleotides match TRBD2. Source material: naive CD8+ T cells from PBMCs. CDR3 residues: CAISESLAGSYNEQFF. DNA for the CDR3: TGTGCCATCAGTGAGTCGCTAGCGGGATCCTACAATGAGCAGTTCTTC.